These 12 T cell receptor beta chains share one sample of origin, sequenced in a study of monozygotic twins with inflammatory bowel disease. Following a re-call of the 5' RACE reads, TCRdb has one entry per CDR3 protein and lacks DNA. This sample's table reports about 130,000 distinct CDR3 sequences. The sample consisted of blood. The receptors were sampled from a human donor with ulcerative colitis or Crohn's disease, or a healthy co-twin of an affected twin (not recorded which).

The rearrangement links TRBV5-1 to TRBJ2-2; the D gene TCRdb calls, TRBD2, cannot be checked with no DNA. The CDR3 covers 15 residues. From germline, CDR1 is SGHRS and CDR2 YFSETQ. Here the CDR3 reads CASGPRATNTGELFF.

This chain links TRBV7-8 with TRBJ1-1; the TRBD1 assignment by TCRdb is unverifiable without DNA. The CDR3 loop spans 14 amino acids. In germline, CDR1 is SGHVS, CDR2 FQNEAQ. The CDR3 sequence is CASTPGAGDTEAFF.

The chain couples TRBV11-1 to TRBJ2-7; TCRdb returns TRBD1, unconfirmable since there is no DNA. The germline V gene encodes CDR1 SGHAT and CDR2 FQDESV (reference sequence). This CDR3 comprises 13 residues. The chain's CDR3 is CASSLDRVYEQYF.

This chain connects TRBV20-1 to TRBJ2-1; TCRdb indicates TRBD2, and absent DNA this call remains unverified. CDR1 and CDR2 (germline): DFQATT, SNEGSKA (reference sequence). The CDR3 is 15 residues long. The CDR3 spells CSARDIHSGISEQFF.

This sequence joins TRBV19 and TRBJ1-1; TCRdb reports TRBD1, a call that lacks DNA to check it against. The CDR3 consists of 16 residues. Germline V gene lookup returns CDR1 LNHDA and CDR2 SQIVND (reference sequence). The chain's CDR3 is CASSAGTGAGNTEAFF. Full variable domain (rest looked up from reference TRBV19 and TRBJ1-1): DGGITQSPKYLFRKEGQNVTLSCEQNLNHDAMYWYRQDPGQGLRLIYYSQIVNDFQKGDIAEGYSVSREKKESFPLTVTSAQKNPTAFYLCASSAGTGAGNTEAFFGQGTRLTVV.

This chain connects TRBV29-1 to TRBJ2-2; TCRdb selects TRBD1, and the lack of DNA leaves this call unchecked. The CDR3 extends over 17 amino acids. Germline assignment: CDR1 SQVTM and CDR2 ANQGSEA. The CDR3 sequence: CSVEDPDRQIGNGELFF.

This chain links TRBV18 with TRBJ2-2; TCRdb's assignment of TRBD1 cannot be checked, as there is no DNA. Germline V gene lookup returns CDR1 KGHSH and CDR2 LQKENI. The CDR3 has 15 amino acids. The CDR3 loop reads CASSPSTGDTGELFF.

CDR3 protein: CASSLRGAEGQETQYF. J is TRBJ2-5 and V is TRBV11-2; TCRdb picks TRBD1, but there is no DNA to check that call. The CDR3 spans 16 residues. Germline CDR1 is SGHAT and CDR2 is FQNNGV. Complete variable domain (other parts from reference TRBV11-2 and TRBJ2-5): EAGVAQSPRYKIIEKRQSVAFWCNPISGHATLYWYQQILGQGPKLLIQFQNNGVVDDSQLPKDRFSAERLKGVDSTLKIQPAKLEDSAVYLCASSLRGAEGQETQYFGPGTRLLVL.

V gene TRBV29-1 combines with J gene TRBJ2-4; TCRdb outputs TRBD1, but without DNA this stays unchecked. The CDR3 spans 15 residues. Germline CDR1 SQVTM, CDR2 ANQGSEA. CDR3 region: CSVIQANLAKNIQYF.

The gene calls are TRBV5-1 and TRBJ1-3. This CDR3 region has 14 residues. Germline V gene lookup returns CDR1 SGHRS and CDR2 YFSETQ. The chain's CDR3 is CASSLGLSGNTIYF.

This chain joins TRBV19 and TRBJ2-5; TCRdb indicates TRBD1, and absent DNA this call remains unverified. Germline V lookup: CDR1 LNHDA, CDR2 SQIVND (reference sequence). The CDR3 is made up of 14 amino acids. CDR3 region: CASSPGPNGGTQYF.

This chain uses TRBV12-3 or TRBV12-4 with TRBJ2-3; TCRdb outputs TRBD2, but without DNA this stays unchecked. The CDR3 is 16 residues long. CDR3 sequence: CASSPGLAGGVDTQYF.